The 21 T cell receptor beta chains listed next were all sequenced from one sample in a study of cytomegalovirus exposure and HLA in healthy donors. The PCR employed 60 Vbeta primers together with 13 Jbeta primers. This table comes from immunoSEQ multiplex PCR, and its TCRdb copy is limited to in-frame clones, with some not included. This repertoire shows 100,000 to 150,000 clones, approximately 80% found once; its top ten account for around 1.5%. The source material was PBMCs. The receptors were sampled from a woman under 30 in good health and CMV-seronegative.

The CDR3 nucleotides read TGCGCCAGCAGCGCCCTAGAGACTTTGGATCTTCCCTACGAGCAGTACTTC. It specifies CASSALETLDLPYEQYF. This chain links TRBV5-1 with TRBJ2-7; D remains unclear. CDR3 length: 17 amino acids. Germline values: CDR1 SGHRS, CDR2 YFSETQ. The germline V and J ends were trimmed by 4 bases and 2 bases, with 22 bases remaining between them.

This chain joins TRBV6-5 and TRBJ2-5; TRBD2 matches 9 bases. This CDR3 spans 15 amino acids. Germline V gene data show CDR1 as MNHEY and CDR2 as SVGAGI. V trimming: 0 bases; J trimming: 4 bases; junction bases outside the gene matches: 3. DNA for the CDR3: TGTGCCAGCAGTTACTCTAGCGGGAGAGGAGAGACCCAGTACTTC. Protein sequence: CASSYSSGRGETQYF.

The chain joins TRBV7-8 to TRBJ2-7; D ambiguous. This CDR3 has 11 residues. V was shortened by 1 base and J by 6 bases, with 4 bases between the two germline ends. Germline V gene sequence: CDR1 SGHVS, CDR2 FQNEAQ. The CDR3 region has the DNA TGTGCCAGCAGCTTAGTCCTCGAGCAGTACTTC. It codes for CASSLVLEQYF.

The chain uses TRBV7-2 and TRBJ1-1; D possibly corresponds to TRBD1 (6 bases). With 5 bases removed from V and 11 bases from J, the gap between germline ends came to 18 bases. Germline CDR1 is SGHTA and CDR2 is FQGNSA. The CDR3 has 13 residues. Here the CDR3 DNA reads TGTGCCAGCAGCGTCCGCAGGGGTGACGTGGCTTTCTTT. It translates to CASSVRRGDVAFF. The full variable domain, completed using reference TRBV7-2 and TRBJ1-1, is GAGVSQSPSNKVTEKGKDVELRCDPISGHTALYWYRQSLGQGLEFLIYFQGNSAPDKSGLPSDRFSAERTGGSVSTLTIQRTQQEDSAVYLCASSVRRGDVAFFGQGTRLTVV.

The chain couples TRBV11-2 to TRBJ1-4, with 7 bases identical to TRBD1. After removal of 5 bases from V and 4 bases from J, the junction contained 10 bases not matched to a gene. CDR1 SGHAT and CDR2 FQNNGV come from the germline V gene. This CDR3 is 16 amino acids long. CDR3 sequence reads: CASSLEPGQYNEKLFF. The CDR3, as DNA: TGTGCCAGCAGCCTCGAGCCGGGACAGTATAATGAAAAACTGTTTTTT.

The chain carries TRBV7-9 and TRBJ1-1; a weak D match, TRBD1 (5 bases). CDR1 is SEHNR, CDR2 FQNEAQ, per germline (reference sequence). This CDR3 has 15 amino acids. V was pared by 0 bases and J by 1 base, with 9 bases between. CDR3 amino acids: CASSLALGPNTEAFF. In DNA, the CDR3 is TGTGCCAGCAGCTTAGCGCTGGGGCCGAACACTGAAGCTTTCTTT.

The chain has TRBV4-1 and TRBJ2-7; 9 nucleotides agree with TRBD1. Germline values: CDR1 MGHRA, CDR2 YSYEKL. The CDR3 is 16 residues long. V dropped 4 bases and J dropped 4; count of bases not matched to a gene: 11. CDR3: CASSPWPGQGRYEQYF. The CDR3 coding sequence is TGCGCCAGCAGCCCTTGGCCGGGACAGGGAAGGTACGAGCAGTACTTC.

The genes are TRBV10-1 and TRBJ2-3; tentative D call: TRBD1 (6 bases). Germline assignment: CDR1 WNHNN and CDR2 SYGVQD (reference sequence). V shed 3 bases and J shed 5 bases, with 15 bases lying between them. The CDR3 is 15 amino acids. CDR3 residues: CASSEAGENEDTQYF. Here the CDR3 DNA reads TGCGCCAGCAGTGAAGCAGGGGAAAATGAAGATACGCAGTATTTT.

V and J are TRBV11-2 and TRBJ1-2; 7 nucleotides line up with TRBD1. This CDR3 is 17 amino acids long. Germline CDR1 and CDR2: SGHAT and FQNNGV. Trimming cost V 5 bases and J 4 bases; bases outside gene matches: 16. CDR3 sequence (DNA): TGTGCCAGCAGCCTCCGGGACAGCCACGAGGAAGCCTATGGCTACACCTTC. Amino acid sequence: CASSLRDSHEEAYGYTF.

The J gene is TRBJ2-3, the V gene TRBV21-1; the D segment call TRBD1 is taken from the table without a DNA check. TRBV21-1 is flagged as a pseudogene. CDR3 length: 18 residues. The CDR3, as DNA: TGTGCCAGCAGCAACTCCCGTGACAGGGAATCTCGCACAGATACGCAGTATTTT. Translated, it gives CASSNSRDRESRTDTQYF.

This chain links TRBV4-1 with TRBJ1-2; possibly TRBD1 for D (6 bases). CDR1 is MGHRA, CDR2 YSYEKL, per germline. Trimming cost V 1 base and J 3 bases, with 18 bases left between them. The CDR3 extends over 17 amino acids. CDR3 sequence reads: CASSQVGGPAAHYGYTF. The CDR3 bases are TGCGCCAGCAGCCAAGTTGGGGGCCCCGCGGCCCACTATGGCTACACCTTC.

This rearrangement joins TRBV7-9 to TRBJ2-7; 8 bases map to TRBD1. The CDR3 length is 14 residues. Germline CDR1 reads SEHNR; CDR2 reads FQNEAQ (reference sequence). The junction had 10 bases not matched to a gene; V was cut back by 6 bases and J by 6 bases. CDR3 in amino acids: CASSPRTGPSEQYF. CDR3 nucleotide sequence: TGTGCCAGCAGTCCACGGACAGGGCCCTCCGAGCAGTACTTC.

V gene TRBV7-6 combines with J gene TRBJ2-5, with a possible D match to TRBD2 (5 bases). Trimming pared 4 bases from V and 2 bases from J, leaving 17 bases between. This CDR3 is built from 16 residues. Germline V gene lookup returns CDR1 SGHVS and CDR2 FNYEAQ. In nucleotides, the CDR3 is TGTGCCAGCAGCTCTCCCTCGGGAATAAGACAAGAGACCCAGTACTTC. Encoded protein: CASSSPSGIRQETQYF.

The chain joins TRBV5-1 to TRBJ2-1, with a possible D match to TRBD2 (5 bases). The CDR3 contains 14 residues. Germline V gene data show CDR1 as SGHRS and CDR2 as YFSETQ. Between the trimmed V and J ends, which lost 4 bases and 4 bases, there was a span of 12 bases. Here the CDR3 DNA reads TGCGCCAGCAGCGCCGCCCCGGGGTACAATGAGCAGTTCTTC. It is translated as CASSAAPGYNEQFF.

Only a few counts were recorded for this clone. The rearrangement links TRBV2 to TRBJ1-5, with D possibly TRBD1 on 5 matching bases. The CDR3 runs 15 residues. The germline V and J ends were trimmed by 2 bases and 2 bases, with 10 bases remaining between them. Germline V gives CDR1 SNHLY, CDR2 FYNNEI. The CDR3, as DNA: TGTGCCAGCAGTGAATTGGGGGGAGGCAATCAGCCCCAGCATTTT. Encoded protein: CASSELGGGNQPQHF.

This clone was picked up one time. The rearrangement joins TRBV7-9 to TRBJ1-2; TRBD1 agrees at 11 bases. CDR1 is SEHNR and CDR2 is FQNEAQ in the germline V gene (reference sequence). CDR3 size: 15 residues. V was clipped by 1 base and J by 7 bases; unmatched bases: 5. CDR3 amino acids: CASSLGTGGRGGYTF. CDR3 DNA sequence: TGTGCCAGCAGCTTAGGGACAGGGGGCAGAGGTGGCTACACCTTC.

This clone has just a few counts. This chain connects TRBV2 to TRBJ1-1; maybe TRBD1 (5 bases). This CDR3 spans 16 amino acids. Germline V gene sequence: CDR1 SNHLY, CDR2 FYNNEI. Trimming shortened V by 6 bases and J by 0 bases, and 17 bases separated the two germline ends. The CDR3 spells CASSPRQYFMNTEAFF. CDR3 bases: TGTGCCAGCAGCCCGAGACAGTATTTCATGAACACTGAAGCTTTCTTT.

The sample holds one count of this clone. The chain links TRBV5-1 to TRBJ2-1, with unresolved D. Deletions cut 6 bases from V and 15 bases from J, with 10 bases between. The CDR3 has 9 amino acids. Per germline, CDR1 SGHRS and CDR2 YFSETQ. Here the CDR3 reads CASKPVRFF. CDR3 DNA: TGCGCCAGCAAGCCCGTTCGGTTCTTC.

The chain recombines TRBV19 with TRBJ2-7; D might be TRBD1 (5 bases). The V and J ends lost 1 base and 3 bases respectively, with 13 bases between them. The CDR3 totals 15 residues. In germline, CDR1 is LNHDA, CDR2 SQIVND (reference sequence). CDR3 loop: CASSIVTGTHYEQYF. As DNA, the CDR3 is TGTGCCAGTAGTATAGTAACAGGTACCCACTACGAGCAGTACTTC.

This sequence joins TRBV9 and TRBJ2-1, with 10 nucleotides matching TRBD2. The CDR3 is made up of 14 amino acids. Germline values: CDR1 SGDLS, CDR2 YYNGEE. The J segment lost 12 bases and the V segment lost 3 bases, leaving 9 bases of the junction unmatched. The CDR3 is CASSELAGEIAQFF. CDR3 DNA sequence: TGTGCCAGCAGCGAGCTAGCGGGAGAAATCGCGCAGTTCTTC.

The gene calls are TRBV11-2 and TRBJ1-1, with 7 positions matching TRBD1. The CDR3 extends over 15 amino acids. Germline trimming cut 2 bases from V and 2 bases from J; bases unmatched to any gene: 5. From germline, CDR1 is SGHAT and CDR2 FQNNGV. Here the CDR3 DNA reads TGTGCCAGCAGCTTAACAGGGGAGGAAAACACTGAAGCTTTCTTT. This encodes CASSLTGEENTEAFF.